This T cell receptor beta chain is drawn from a study of response to subunit inactivated influenza vaccine. Whole-study results and caveats: Each seasonal flu vaccination may recruit only limited new T cells, authors suggested.

This clonotype was picked up a small number of times. What it binds is unknown. In TCRdb, the RT-PCR reads were re-called with MiXCR into one record per CDR3 protein. The sample has approximately 500,000 distinct CDR3 sequences; around 15% are singletons. Per the germline V gene, CDR1 is MNHEY and CDR2 is SVGAGI. The CDR3 loop spans 12 amino acids. Trimming shortened V by 5 bases and J by 7 bases, and 12 bases separated the two germline ends. The source was PBMCs from blood, collected about 11 days after vaccination. This sequence was found in a man in his forties or fifties who received an inactivated influenza vaccine. The chain recombines TRBV6-5 with TRBJ2-7; D remains ambiguous. The CDR3 DNA reads as TGTGCCAGCAGTCCACATGGGTTGGAGCAGTACTTC. As protein: CASSPHGLEQYF.